Described below is a single T cell receptor beta chain sequence and its context. Its specificity is not known. This record comes from a study of identical twins. Study-level results: Insertions ran lower in abundant cord blood beta clonotypes, though not in memory repertoires.

TCRdb analysed the 5' RACE reads with MiXCR anew, one entry per CDR3 protein. The data hold 600,000 to 850,000 distinct CDR3 sequences, with 15% to 20% observed a single time. These same records also appear under a second study, on T cells expressing NK-cell markers.

The source is a woman under 30 in good health. The sample was PBMCs.

The chain's CDR3 is CASSSEAHYEQYF. The CDR3 coding sequence is TGTGCCAGCAGTTCAGAGGCCCACTACGAGCAGTACTTC. The chain carries TRBV6-5 and TRBJ2-7; D uncertain. The CDR3 loop spans 13 amino acids. The V and J ends lost 4 bases and 3 bases respectively, with 10 bases between them. Germline CDR1 and CDR2: MNHEY and SVGAGI.